The clone carrying this TCR beta chain was detected ten times or more. TCRdb fed the PCR reads into MiXCR, producing one record per CDR3 protein. The sample includes 85,000 to 95,000 distinct CDR3 sequences, roughly 19% of them seen just once. The sample is drawn from a study of molecular identifiers for immune sequencing clone quantification. The CDR3 is made up of 16 amino acids. The ends lost 0 bases at V and 5 bases at J; junction bases unmatched: 6. Germline CDR1 is LGHNA and CDR2 is YSLEER. The specimen was naive CD8+ T cells from blood, with Jurkat cell RNA spiked in. The subset is: FACS-sorted CD8+CD4-CCR7+CD45RA+ naive T cells. The chain uses TRBV4-3 and TRBJ2-7; 11 bases match TRBD1. This clonotype was obtained from a human donor in good health. Some libraries in this study had Jurkat cell RNA spiked in. The CDR3: CASSQDLRTGGHEQYF. In DNA form, the CDR3 reads TGCGCCAGCAGCCAAGATCTCCGGACAGGGGGCCACGAGCAGTACTTC.